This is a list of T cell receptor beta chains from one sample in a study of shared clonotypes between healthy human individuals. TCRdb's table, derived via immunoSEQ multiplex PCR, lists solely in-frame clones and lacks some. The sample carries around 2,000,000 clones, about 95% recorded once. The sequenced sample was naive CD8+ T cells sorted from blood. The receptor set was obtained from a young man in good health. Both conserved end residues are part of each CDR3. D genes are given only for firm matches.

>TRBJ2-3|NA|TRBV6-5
CASSFFGTDTQYF
TGTGCCAGCAGTTTTTTCGGGACAGATACGCAGTATTTT
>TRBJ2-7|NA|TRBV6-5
CASSPAAAHEQYF
TGTGCCAGCAGTCCCGCGGCCGCTCACGAGCAGTACTTC
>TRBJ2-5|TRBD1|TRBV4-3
CASSRLTGNQETQYF
TGCGCCAGCAGCCGATTGACAGGGAACCAAGAGACCCAGTACTTC
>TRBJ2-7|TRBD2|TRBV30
CAWDPLRTSGRSRTYEQYF
TGTGCCTGGGATCCCTTAAGGACTAGCGGGAGGAGCCGAACCTACGAGCAGTACTTC
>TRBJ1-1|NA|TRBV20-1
CSARLVTEAFF
TGCAGTGCTAGGTTAGTCACTGAAGCTTTCTTT
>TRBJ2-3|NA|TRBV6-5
CASSYSGPYSTDTQYF
TGTGCCAGCAGTTACTCGGGACCCTATAGCACAGATACGCAGTATTTT
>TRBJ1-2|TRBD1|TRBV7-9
CASSETGGDYGYTF
TGTGCCAGCAGCGAGACAGGGGGCGACTATGGCTACACCTTC
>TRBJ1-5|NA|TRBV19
CASLGGWSNQPQHF
TGTGCCAGCCTGGGGGGCTGGAGCAATCAGCCCCAGCATTTT
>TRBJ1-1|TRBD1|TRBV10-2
CASIKTGLDTEAFF
TGCGCCAGCATAAAGACAGGGTTGGACACTGAAGCTTTCTTT
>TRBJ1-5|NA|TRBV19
CASYAGAGNQPQHF
TGTGCCAGTTATGCGGGGGCAGGCAATCAGCCCCAGCATTTT
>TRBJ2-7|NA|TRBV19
CAMSPGRGFSYEQYF
TGTGCCATGAGCCCTGGCAGGGGATTTTCCTACGAGCAGTACTTC
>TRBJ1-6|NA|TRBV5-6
CASSFSGSNSPLHF
TGTGCCAGCAGCTTCTCAGGGAGTAATTCACCCCTCCACTTT
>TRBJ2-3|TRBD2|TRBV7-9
CALESLAGGGDTQYF
TGTGCCCTAGAGTCCCTAGCGGGAGGTGGAGATACGCAGTATTTT
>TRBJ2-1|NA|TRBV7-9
CASSTETKGYNEQFF
TGTGCCAGCAGCACAGAGACAAAGGGGTACAATGAGCAGTTCTTC
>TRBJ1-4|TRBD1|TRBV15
CATSTRGTGPNEKLFF
TGTGCCACCAGCACGAGAGGGACAGGACCCAATGAAAAACTGTTTTTT
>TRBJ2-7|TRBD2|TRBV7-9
CASSLGLAGERGYEQYF
TGTGCCAGCAGCTTAGGTCTAGCGGGAGAGAGGGGCTACGAGCAGTACTTC
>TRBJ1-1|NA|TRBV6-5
CASSYSRGGHTEAFF
TGTGCCAGCAGTTACTCGAGGGGGGGCCACACTGAAGCTTTCTTT
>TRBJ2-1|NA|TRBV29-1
CSVEPSPRSNEQFF
TGCAGCGTTGAACCCTCCCCGAGGAGCAATGAGCAGTTCTTC
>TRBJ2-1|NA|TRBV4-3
CASSHPVWGQFF
TGCGCCAGCAGCCATCCCGTTTGGGGGCAGTTCTTC
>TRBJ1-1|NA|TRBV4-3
CASSQQTMLSPEAFF
TGCGCCAGCAGCCAGCAAACTATGCTGAGTCCTGAAGCTTTCTTT
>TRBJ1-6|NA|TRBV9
CASSVGGDNSPLHF
TGTGCCAGCAGCGTAGGCGGGGACAATTCACCCCTCCACTTT
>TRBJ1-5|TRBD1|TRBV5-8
CASSWGQGANQPQHF
TGTGCCAGCAGCTGGGGACAGGGGGCCAATCAGCCCCAGCATTTT
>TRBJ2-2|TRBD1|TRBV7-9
CASSPTTLGTGGGELFF
TGTGCCAGCAGCCCCACCACCCTCGGGACAGGGGGCGGGGAGCTGTTTTTT
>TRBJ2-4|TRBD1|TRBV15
CATGGQGADIQYF
TGTGCCACCGGGGGACAGGGGGCGGACATTCAGTACTTC